This paragraph reports one TCR beta chain. Its antigen is still unknown. Deep-level running was used for the assay. The table came from immunoSEQ multiplex PCR; TCRdb's copy has only in-frame clones and leaves some out. The sample lists about 1.1 million clones; around 78% were seen once. The data stem from a study of shared clonotypes between healthy human individuals. Background on the study: Researchers assigned three CD4 naive, three CD4 memory, two CD8 naive and one CD8 memory plate to each donor.

The CDR3 has 16 amino acids. Germline lookup yields CDR1 SGHNT and CDR2 YYREEE (reference sequence). Trimming cost V 4 bases and J 4 bases, with 19 bases left between them. Study results and caveats: Shared clonotypes across all four donors exceeded non-shared ones in generation probability.

The chain recombines TRBV5-4 with TRBJ2-3; D might be TRBD2 (7 bases). The receptor comes from a man between 18 and 29 years old in good health. Some clones in this sample may be carry-over from other donors' samples. Material: memory CD4+ T cells from PBMCs. The subset: CD45RA-negative fraction. CDR3: CASSPKGGGPADTQYF. The CDR3 DNA reads TGTGCCAGCAGCCCTAAGGGGGGAGGGCCGGCAGATACGCAGTATTTT.